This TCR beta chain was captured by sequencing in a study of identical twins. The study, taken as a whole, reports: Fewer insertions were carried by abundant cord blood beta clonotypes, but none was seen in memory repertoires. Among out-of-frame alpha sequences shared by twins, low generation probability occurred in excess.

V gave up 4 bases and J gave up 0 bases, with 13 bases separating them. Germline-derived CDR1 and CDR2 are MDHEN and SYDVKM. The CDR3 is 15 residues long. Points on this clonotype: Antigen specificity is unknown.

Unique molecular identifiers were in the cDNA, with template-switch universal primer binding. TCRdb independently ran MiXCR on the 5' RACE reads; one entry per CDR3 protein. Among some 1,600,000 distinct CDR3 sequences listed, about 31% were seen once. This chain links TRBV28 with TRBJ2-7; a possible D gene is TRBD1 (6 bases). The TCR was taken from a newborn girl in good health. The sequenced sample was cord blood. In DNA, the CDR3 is TGTGCCAGCAGTTCCACAGACAGGTACTCCTACGAGCAGTACTTC. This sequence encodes CASSSTDRYSYEQYF.